Listed below are T cell receptor beta chains from one sample, sequenced in a study of PD-1 blockade in classical Hodgkin lymphoma. Clones were sequenced by immunoSEQ multiplex PCR, and TCRdb holds only the in-frame ones, with some missing. The table includes roughly 50,000 clones, 85% to 90% detected once. The specimen comprised peripheral blood mononuclear cells (PBMCs), sampled before the fourth cycle of nivolumab. The receptors originated from a human donor with classical Hodgkin lymphoma. Both conserved end residues are part of each CDR3. The D gene is left open where the match is weak. Clone size appears in some rows only: once, few, many, or a class for an expanded clone.

V gene,D gene,J gene,clone size,CDR3 DNA,CDR3 protein
TRBV10-2,-,TRBJ1-4,-,TGCGCCAGCAGTGAGTCGGTGGGAGAAAAACTGTTTTTT,CASSESVGEKLFF
TRBV7-2,TRBD1,TRBJ1-1,-,TGTGCCAGCAGCTTCGAGAGGAGGGGGCGAAAGGTTGAAGCTTTCTTT,CASSFERRGRKVEAFF
TRBV28,-,TRBJ2-7,-,TGTGCCAGCAAGGAAGGGACAAGGGTCTCCTACGAGCAGTACTTC,CASKEGTRVSYEQYF
TRBV10-1,-,TRBJ2-3,-,TGCGCCAGCAGTGAAGAGGGTATTGGCACAGATACGCAGTATTTT,CASSEEGIGTDTQYF
TRBV11-2,-,TRBJ1-2,-,TGTGCCAGCAGCTTAGAGACCCAGGCTGACCTGGAATATGGCTACACCTTC,CASSLETQADLEYGYTF
TRBV11-2,-,TRBJ2-3,-,TGTGCCAGCAGCATATCGCAGGCGCTCGGCACAGATACGCAGTATTTT,CASSISQALGTDTQYF
TRBV28,TRBD2,TRBJ2-7,-,TGTGCCATCCAACCACCGGGAGGCACCTACGAGCAGTACTTC,CAIQPPGGTYEQYF
TRBV19,TRBD1,TRBJ2-3,-,TGTGCCAGTAGTATAGACCCGCCATTGACAGGGACCACAGATACGCAGTATTTT,CASSIDPPLTGTTDTQYF
TRBV5-1,TRBD1,TRBJ2-5,-,TGCGCCAGCAGCTTACAGGGGTACCAAGAGACCCAGTACTTC,CASSLQGYQETQYF
TRBV5-4,-,TRBJ2-3,-,TGTGCCAGCAGACACTCGGTACTGGGGTCCACAGATACGCAGTATTTT,CASRHSVLGSTDTQYF
TRBV27,-,TRBJ2-5,-,TGTGCCAGCAAAGGACTGACAGGTTGGGCACCAGAGACCCAGTACTTC,CASKGLTGWAPETQYF
TRBV2,-,TRBJ1-3,-,TGTGCCAGCAGGGTAGTGCTCTCGACCCACTCTGGAAACACCATATATTTT,CASRVVLSTHSGNTIYF
TRBV7-8,TRBD2,TRBJ2-7,-,TGTGCCAGCAGCCCCCGGACTAGATTGTACGAGCAGTACTTC,CASSPRTRLYEQYF
TRBV5-1,TRBD1,TRBJ2-7,-,TGCGCCAGCAGCCTTGGGACAGGGGGGGTCTACGAGCAGTACTTC,CASSLGTGGVYEQYF
TRBV10-1,-,TRBJ2-2,-,TGCGCCAGCAGTGAGTCTAGCGCCCGGCGCGGCGGGGAGCTGTTTTTT,CASSESSARRGGELFF
TRBV19,TRBD2,TRBJ2-3,-,TGTGCCAGTAGTATAAGAGCGGGATCAAACCTACGCGGGGATACGCAGTATTTT,CASSIRAGSNLRGDTQYF
TRBV9,-,TRBJ1-4,-,TGTGCCAGCAGCGTCCGGCCGGCAACTAATGAAAAACTGTTTTTT,CASSVRPATNEKLFF
TRBV30,-,TRBJ2-7,-,TGTGCCTGGAGTGTAGGGGTCGAGCAGTACTTC,CAWSVGVEQYF
TRBV30,-,TRBJ2-5,once,TGTGCCTGGAGTGTAATCGGAAGCGTAGAAGAGACCCAGTACTTC,CAWSVIGSVEETQYF
TRBV11-3,-,TRBJ2-4,once,TGTGCCAGCAGCCTCGGGACTGGAAACATTCAGTACTTC,CASSLGTGNIQYF
TRBV28,-,TRBJ2-3,-,TGTGCCAGCAGTTTATTCGGTAGCGTGGGTACAGATACGCAGTATTTT,CASSLFGSVGTDTQYF
TRBV15,-,TRBJ1-1,few,TGTGCCACCAGCAGAGCCCCAGTCCCTGAAGCTTTCTTT,CATSRAPVPEAFF
TRBV27,-,TRBJ2-3,-,TGTGCCAGCAGTACCCAATACACAGATACGCAGTATTTT,CASSTQYTDTQYF
TRBV5-1,TRBD1,TRBJ2-1,-,TGCGCCAGCAGCTCCGGACAGGGGGCCGGCAATGAGCAGTTCTTC,CASSSGQGAGNEQFF
TRBV6-5,-,TRBJ1-5,-,TGTGCCAGCTTCTCGGGGGATAGCAATCAGCCCCAGCATTTT,CASFSGDSNQPQHF
TRBV27,-,TRBJ1-1,-,TGTGCCAGCAGTTTACTTGCGGCGAACACTGAAGCTTTCTTT,CASSLLAANTEAFF
TRBV5-6,TRBD1,TRBJ2-5,-,TGTGCCAGCAGCTTGCCTGGCAGGGGGCCAGAGACCCAGTACTTC,CASSLPGRGPETQYF
TRBV18,TRBD2,TRBJ2-7,-,TGTGCCAGCTCCCAGGGGACTAGCGGAACCTACGAGCAGTACTTC,CASSQGTSGTYEQYF
TRBV27,-,TRBJ1-1,-,TGTGCCAGCAGTCTTACACGGAACACTGAAGCTTTCTTT,CASSLTRNTEAFF
TRBV18,-,TRBJ1-4,-,TGTGCCAGCTCCCGCCGAACCCGGGACGGGAATGAAAAACTGTTTTTT,CASSRRTRDGNEKLFF
TRBV9,-,TRBJ2-1,-,TGTGCCAGCAGCGCTAGCTCCGAAGGTTGGAATGAGCAGTTCTTC,CASSASSEGWNEQFF
TRBV4-1,-,TRBJ2-6,-,TGCGCCAGCAGCTTTTGGGCGGGTGGGGCCAACGTCCTGACTTTC,CASSFWAGGANVLTF
TRBV30,-,TRBJ2-5,-,TGTGCCTGGAGTGTACAGCCCACCAAGTACTTC,CAWSVQPTKYF
TRBV15,-,TRBJ2-7,-,TGTGCCACCGCGAACCTAGGCTCCTACGAGCAGTACTTC,CATANLGSYEQYF
TRBV11-1,-,TRBJ2-7,-,TGTGCCAGCAGCTTCCGCTACGAGCAGTACTTC,CASSFRYEQYF
TRBV9,-,TRBJ2-3,-,TGTGCCAGCAGCGTAGTGGCTAGCCCGACAGATACGCAGTATTTT,CASSVVASPTDTQYF
TRBV29-1,-,TRBJ2-7,once,TGCAGCGCCCGGCGAGCAGAAGATTCTCTCTACGAGCAGTACTTC,CSARRAEDSLYEQYF
TRBV7-6,-,TRBJ2-3,-,TGTGCCAGCAGCTTTAACGTCGGGGCAGAGCTGGGCCACACAGATACGCAGTATTTT,CASSFNVGAELGHTDTQYF
TRBV2,TRBD2,TRBJ2-1,-,TGTGCCGGAGGGTCGAGCGGGAGTATCCACAATGAGCAGTTCTTC,CAGGSSGSIHNEQFF
TRBV14,TRBD2,TRBJ2-5,-,TGTGCCAGCAGCCCGGGGACTAGCGGGACGAAGACCCAGTACTTC,CASSPGTSGTKTQYF
TRBV10-1,-,TRBJ2-1,-,TGCGCCAGCAGTGGTCAGTCCGCAAGCTCCTACAATGAGCAGTTCTTC,CASSGQSASSYNEQFF
TRBV5-1,-,TRBJ2-3,-,TGCGCCACTTCGCCGGGGGTTCCTCCAGCAGATACGCAGTATTTT,CATSPGVPPADTQYF